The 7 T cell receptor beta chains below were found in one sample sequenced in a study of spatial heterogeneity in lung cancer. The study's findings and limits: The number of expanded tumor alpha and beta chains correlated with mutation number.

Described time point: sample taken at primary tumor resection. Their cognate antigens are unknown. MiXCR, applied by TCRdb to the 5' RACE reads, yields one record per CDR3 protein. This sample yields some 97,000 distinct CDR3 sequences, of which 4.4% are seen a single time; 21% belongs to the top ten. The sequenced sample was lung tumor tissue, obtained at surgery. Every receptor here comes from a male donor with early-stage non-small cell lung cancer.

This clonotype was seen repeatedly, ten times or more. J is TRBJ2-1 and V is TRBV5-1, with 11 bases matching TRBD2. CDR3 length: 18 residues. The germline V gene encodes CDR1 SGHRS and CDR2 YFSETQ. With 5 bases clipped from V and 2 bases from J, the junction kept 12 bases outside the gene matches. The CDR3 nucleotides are TGCGCCAGCAGTAATAATCCTAGCGGGAGGACTACCTACAATGAGCAGTTCTTC. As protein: CASSNNPSGRTTYNEQFF.

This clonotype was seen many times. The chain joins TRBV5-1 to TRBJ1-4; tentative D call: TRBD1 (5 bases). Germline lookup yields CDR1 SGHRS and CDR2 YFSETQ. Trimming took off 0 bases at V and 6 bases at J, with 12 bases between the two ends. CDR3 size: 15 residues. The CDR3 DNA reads TGCGCCAGCAGCTTGGTGGGGGACCCGGATGAAAAACTGTTTTTT. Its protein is CASSLVGDPDEKLFF.

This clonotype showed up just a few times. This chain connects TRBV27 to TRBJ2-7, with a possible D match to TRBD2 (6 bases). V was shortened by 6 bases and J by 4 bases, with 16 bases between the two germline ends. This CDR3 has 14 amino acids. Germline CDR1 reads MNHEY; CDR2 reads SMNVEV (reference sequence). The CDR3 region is CASRPRLGPYEQYF. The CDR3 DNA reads TGTGCCAGCAGGCCCCGACTAGGTCCATACGAGCAGTACTTC.

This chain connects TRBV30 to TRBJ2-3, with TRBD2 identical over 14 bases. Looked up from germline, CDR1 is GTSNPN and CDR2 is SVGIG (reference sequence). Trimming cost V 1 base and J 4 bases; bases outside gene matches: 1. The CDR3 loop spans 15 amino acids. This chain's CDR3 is CAWSEGLAGADTQYF. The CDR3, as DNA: TGTGCCTGGAGTGAGGGACTAGCGGGAGCAGATACGCAGTATTTT.

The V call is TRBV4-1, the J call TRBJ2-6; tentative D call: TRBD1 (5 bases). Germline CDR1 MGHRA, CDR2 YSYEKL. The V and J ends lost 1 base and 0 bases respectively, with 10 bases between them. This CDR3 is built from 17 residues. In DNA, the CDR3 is TGCGCCAGCAGCCAAGTAACAGGAATCTCTGGGGCCAACGTCCTGACTTTC. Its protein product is CASSQVTGISGANVLTF.

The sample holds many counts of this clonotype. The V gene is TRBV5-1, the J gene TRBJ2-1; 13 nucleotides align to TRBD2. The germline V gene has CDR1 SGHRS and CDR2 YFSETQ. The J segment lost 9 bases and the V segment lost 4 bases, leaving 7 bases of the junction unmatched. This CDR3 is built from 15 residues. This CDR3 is CASSTRTSGSSEQFF. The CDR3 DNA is TGCGCCAGCAGCACCAGGACTAGCGGGAGCAGTGAGCAGTTCTTC.

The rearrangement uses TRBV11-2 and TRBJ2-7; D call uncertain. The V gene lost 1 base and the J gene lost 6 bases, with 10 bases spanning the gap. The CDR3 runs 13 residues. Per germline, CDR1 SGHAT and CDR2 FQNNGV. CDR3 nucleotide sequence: TGTGCCAGCAGCTTAGCGGTCACCTTCGAGCAGTACTTC. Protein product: CASSLAVTFEQYF.